This paragraph reports one T cell receptor (beta chain). The data are from a study of OX40 agonist ivuxolimab in advanced cancers. V was pared by 5 bases and J by 1 base, with 4 bases between. Per the germline V gene, CDR1 is SGHAT and CDR2 is FQNNGV. This CDR3 is built from 12 residues. Clones were sequenced by immunoSEQ multiplex PCR, and TCRdb holds only the in-frame ones, with some missing. The sample has 65,000 to 95,000 clones; around 90% are singletons. The chain recombines TRBV11-2 with TRBJ2-3; D not resolved. The origin of this receptor is an adult with an advanced solid tumor such as melanoma, head and neck, liver or kidney cancer. The sample here was CD4+ or CD8+ T cells sorted from blood, taken in a trial of the OX40 agonist ivuxolimab. CDR3 DNA: TGTGCCAGCAGCGACCGCACAGATACGCAGTATTTT. Its translation: CASSDRTDTQYF.